The 14 T cell receptor beta chains listed next were all sequenced from one sample in a study of cytomegalovirus exposure and HLA in healthy donors. PCR was performed using 60 Vbeta and 13 Jbeta primers. TCRdb keeps only in-frame clones here, not all; method: immunoSEQ multiplex PCR. The sample yields hundreds of thousands of clones, more than 70% seen once. Sequencing was carried out using PBMCs. These receptors originate from a boy between 10 and 17 years old in good health and CMV-seronegative.

This chain uses TRBV19 with TRBJ2-1; 7 nucleotides align to TRBD2. Germline CDR1 is LNHDA and CDR2 is SQIVND (reference sequence). This CDR3 comprises 15 residues. The V gene end was trimmed by 2 bases and the J gene end by 5 bases; junction bases not matched to a gene: 6. The CDR3 DNA is TGTGCCAGTAGTATAAGGGGAGGGCCGGACAATGAGCAGTTCTTC. It translates to CASSIRGGPDNEQFF.

The chain is built from TRBV2 and TRBJ2-3, with TRBD1 matching 9 bases. Germline CDR1 and CDR2: SNHLY and FYNNEI. The CDR3 runs to 16 residues. The V and J ends lost 6 bases and 5 bases, in that order; junction bases with no gene match: 12. The CDR3 sequence is CASSGPGQGHLDTQYF. CDR3 bases: TGTGCCAGCAGCGGCCCGGGACAGGGACATCTAGATACGCAGTATTTT.

The chain combines TRBV7-8 with TRBJ1-5; D gene uncertain. Trimming removed 1 base at V and 7 bases at J, with 5 bases between. Per the germline V gene, CDR1 is SGHVS and CDR2 is FQNEAQ. The CDR3 covers 12 residues. Here the CDR3 DNA reads TGTGCCAGCAGCTTAGGACACCAGCCCCAGCATTTT. The encoded protein is CASSLGHQPQHF. Complete variable domain (other parts from reference TRBV7-8 and TRBJ1-5): GAGVSQSPRYKVAKRGQDVALRCDPISGHVSLFWYQQALGQGPEFLTYFQNEAQLDKSGLPSDRFFAERPEGSVSTLKIQRTQQEDSAVYLCASSLGHQPQHFGDGTRLSIL.

This chain joins TRBV5-6 and TRBJ1-1, with D possibly matching TRBD1 (6 bases). V was trimmed by 0 bases and J by 8 bases, leaving 11 bases between them. From germline, CDR1 is SGHDT and CDR2 YYEEEE. CDR3 size: 13 residues. Written as DNA, the CDR3 is TGTGCCAGCAGCTTGGGACAGGCCCAGGAAGCTTTCTTT. The encoded protein is CASSLGQAQEAFF.

The rearrangement links TRBV18 to TRBJ2-1, with 10 bases lining up with TRBD2. In germline, CDR1 is KGHSH, CDR2 LQKENI. J gave up 3 bases and V 3 bases, and 5 bases lay outside the gene matches. The CDR3 loop spans 16 amino acids. CDR3 in amino acids: CASSPTGTSVYNEQFF. CDR3 DNA: TGTGCCAGCTCACCTACCGGGACTAGCGTCTACAATGAGCAGTTCTTC.

This clone was detected a few times. This chain links TRBV7-3 with TRBJ1-1, with D unresolved. The CDR3 extends over 13 amino acids. Germline V gene sequence: CDR1 SGHTA, CDR2 FQGTGA. The V and J ends lost 3 bases and 10 bases respectively, with 15 bases between them. CDR3 bases: TGTGCCAGCAGCTTGGACGGGGAGGGAGGAGCTTTCTTT. Its translation is CASSLDGEGGAFF.

The chain links TRBV15 to TRBJ1-2; D uncertain. The V gene lost 0 bases and the J gene lost 4 bases, with 9 bases spanning the gap. CDR1 is LNHNV, CDR2 YYDKDF, per germline (reference sequence). The CDR3 runs 14 residues. The CDR3 DNA follows: TGTGCCACCAGCAGAGATCAGGCGGGCTATGGCTACACCTTC. Amino acid sequence: CATSRDQAGYGYTF.

The chain combines TRBV30 with TRBJ1-1, with 9 bases fitting TRBD1. The V gene's germline CDR1 is GTSNPN and CDR2 SVGIG (reference sequence). The J segment lost 3 bases and the V segment lost 1 base, leaving 3 bases of the junction unmatched. This CDR3 has 14 amino acids. DNA of the CDR3: TGTGCCTGGAGTGCCACAGGGGGCTACACTGAAGCTTTCTTT. Translating it yields CAWSATGGYTEAFF. Complete variable domain (other parts from reference TRBV30 and TRBJ1-1): SQTIHQWPATLVQPVGSPLSLECTVEGTSNPNLYWYRQAAGRGLQLLFYSVGIGQISSEVPQNLSASRPQDRQFILSSKKLLLSDSGFYLCAWSATGGYTEAFFGQGTRLTVV.

The chain joins TRBV4-1 to TRBJ2-1, with 8 bases lining up with TRBD1. The length of the CDR3 is 14 residues. Germline-derived CDR1 and CDR2 are MGHRA and YSYEKL. V lost 8 bases to trimming and J lost 3 bases; unmatched junction nucleotides: 6. The CDR3, as DNA: TGCGCCAGCCGGTGGACAGGGAACTACAATGAGCAGTTCTTC. This codes for CASRWTGNYNEQFF.

The chain is built from TRBV5-1 and TRBJ2-1; 7 bases are a match to TRBD1. The CDR3 length is 16 residues. Losses at the gene ends were 4 bases for V and 8 bases for J; bases not matched to a gene: 15. Germline values: CDR1 SGHRS, CDR2 YFSETQ. CDR3 sequence (DNA): TGCGCCAGCAGCGGAAGACAGGGTACCTCAGTAGATGAGCAGTTCTTC. Amino acids: CASSGRQGTSVDEQFF.

This CDR3 reads CAWSGPGGGTGELFF. Written as DNA, the CDR3 is TGTGCCTGGAGTGGTCCCGGTGGAGGCACCGGGGAGCTGTTTTTT. The J gene is TRBJ2-2, the V gene TRBV30; D is perhaps TRBD2 (5 bases). Deletions cut 1 base from V and 4 bases from J, with 13 bases between. The CDR3 is 15 residues long. Germline V gene sequence: CDR1 GTSNPN, CDR2 SVGIG (reference sequence).

The V gene is TRBV6-1, the J gene TRBJ1-1; 7 bases match TRBD1. Germline V gives CDR1 MNHNS, CDR2 SASEGT. CDR3 length: 15 amino acids. Unmatched junction bases numbered 3, after V lost 2 bases and J lost 0 bases. The DNA of the CDR3 is TGTGCCAGCAGTGAACAGGGGGTCATGAACACTGAAGCTTTCTTT. Amino acids: CASSEQGVMNTEAFF.

Regarding this clone: The conserved final phenylalanine or tryptophan is absent from the CDR3, which likely points to a read error. It is unclear where the CDR3 begins or ends on the DNA, so no DNA is shown, and the CDR3 is as TCRdb lists it. This chain joins TRBV7-9 and TRBJ2-7; the D segment call TRBD2 is taken from the table without a DNA check. The germline V gene has CDR1 SEHNR and CDR2 FQNEAQ (reference sequence). The CDR3 length equals 11 residues, ends included. This chain's CDR3 is CASSLDLAWFL.

V usage is TRBV27 and J usage is TRBJ1-1, with 8 bases fitting TRBD1. The CDR3 loop spans 13 amino acids. Germline-derived CDR1 and CDR2 are MNHEY and SMNVEV (reference sequence). The V and J ends lost 8 bases and 4 bases, in that order; junction bases with no gene match: 6. CDR3 DNA: TGTGCCAGCCTTAACACAGGGGGCACTGAAGCTTTCTTT. Translating it yields CASLNTGGTEAFF.